What follows are 16 T cell receptor beta chains derived from one specimen sequenced in a study of beta chain features in type 1 diabetes. Expressed TCRB transcripts got sequenced, as all isolated RNA was reverse transcribed. Sequencing used immunoSEQ multiplex PCR; TCRdb keeps in-frame clones, though not all of them. The sample holds 65,000 to 85,000 clones, 45% to 50% seen once. Findings and caveats of the study: For Type 1 diabetes patients, all four CD4+ subsets carried TCRB CDR3s that were moderately but significantly shorter.

These receptors have no identified antigens. Sequences were obtained from central memory CD4+ T cells from blood. These receptors all stem from a man aged 25-45 years with type 1 diabetes.

The chain links TRBV4-1 to TRBJ2-1; D may be TRBD2 (6 bases). Per germline, CDR1 MGHRA and CDR2 YSYEKL. Trimming took 1 base from V and 7 from J, leaving 11 bases between them. This CDR3 is 14 amino acids long. DNA for the CDR3: TGCGCCAGCAGCCAAGTCGGTAGCGGAAATGAGCAGTTCTTC. Amino acid sequence: CASSQVGSGNEQFF.

The chain combines TRBV5-6 with TRBJ2-5; TRBD2 aligns across 11 bases. From germline, CDR1 is SGHDT and CDR2 YYEEEE. The ends lost 4 bases at V and 2 bases at J; junction bases unmatched: 7. This CDR3 contains 16 residues. CDR3 in DNA: TGTGCCAGCAGCCATCAGGGACTAGCGGTTCAAGAGACCCAGTACTTC. It specifies CASSHQGLAVQETQYF.

A word on this clone: A read error may produce the germline difference seen at one junction end. The rearrangement links TRBV4-2 to TRBJ1-2; D is perhaps TRBD1 (5 bases). Germline V CDR1 and CDR2: LGHNA, YNFKEQ. The CDR3 is made up of 14 amino acids. Here the CDR3 DNA reads TGTGCCAGCAGCCACGCTGGGACGGACTACGGCTACACCTTC. Protein sequence: CASSHAGTDYGYTF.

Comments on this clone: The DNA is omitted, as the CDR3 cannot be located on it reliably, and the CDR3 follows TCRdb's listing. The rearrangement joins TRBV18 to TRBJ1-3. The CDR3 spans 17 residues, counting both ends. CDR1 is KGHSH, CDR2 LQKENI, per germline. The CDR3 sequence is CASSPPSAARIGNTIYF.

V gene TRBV30 combines with J gene TRBJ1-4, with D possibly matching TRBD1 (5 bases). Germline assignment: CDR1 GTSNPN and CDR2 SVGIG (reference sequence). CDR3 length: 12 amino acids. V was shortened by 0 bases and J by 8 bases, with 7 bases between the two germline ends. For the CDR3, the DNA is TGTGCCTGGAGTGTAAGGGGCGAAAAACTGTTTTTT. Translated: CAWSVRGEKLFF.

V and J are TRBV29-1 and TRBJ2-5; TRBD1 aligns across 10 bases. V lost 4 bases and J lost 4; bases outside the gene matches: 0. The CDR3 runs to 12 residues. Germline V CDR1 and CDR2: SQVTM, ANQGSEA. This CDR3 is CSVGTGGETQYF. The CDR3, as DNA: TGCAGCGTTGGGACAGGGGGAGAGACCCAGTACTTC. Drawing the rest from reference TRBV29-1 and TRBJ2-5, the complete variable domain is SAVISQKPSRDICQRGTSLTIQCQVDSQVTMMFWYRQQPGQSLTLIATANQGSEATYESGFVIDKFPISRPNLTFSTLTVSNMSPEDSSIYLCSVGTGGETQYFGPGTRLLVL.

There are a few counts of this clone. The V and J genes are TRBV5-4 and TRBJ1-2; 9 bases line up with TRBD1. The germline gives CDR1 SGHNT, CDR2 YYREEE (reference sequence). With V trimmed by 3 bases and J by 6 bases, 3 bases remained unmatched. The CDR3 loop spans 13 amino acids. This CDR3 reads CASSWDRENGYTF. The CDR3 nucleotides are TGTGCCAGCAGCTGGGACAGGGAGAATGGCTACACCTTC.

The chain has TRBV10-3 and TRBJ1-6; 10 nucleotides align to TRBD1. This CDR3 spans 15 amino acids. Germline V lookup: CDR1 ENHRY, CDR2 SYGVKD. J was trimmed by 10 bases and V by 3 bases; bases with no gene match: 6. For the CDR3, the DNA is TGTGCCATCAGTGATATGGGGACAGGGGCCTCACCCCTCCACTTT. Translation: CAISDMGTGASPLHF.

This clone was counted between two and nine times. This chain uses TRBV6-1 with TRBJ1-1, with a possible D match to TRBD1 (5 bases). The V end lost 4 bases, the J end lost 14 bases, and 20 bases lay between the germline ends. This CDR3 contains 13 residues. CDR1 and CDR2 (germline): MNHNS, SASEGT. DNA of the CDR3: TGTGCCAGCAGTGGAAGACAGAATTCGAGGCCCTTCTTT. This codes for CASSGRQNSRPFF.

This rearrangement joins TRBV6-5 to TRBJ2-4; tentative D call: TRBD2 (6 bases). Trimming shortened V by 2 bases and J by 1 base, and 9 bases separated the two germline ends. There are 15 residues in the CDR3. CDR1 and CDR2 (germline): MNHEY, SVGAGI. The CDR3 DNA is TGTGCCAGCAGTTACGGGAGCGGGGCCAAAAACATTCAGTACTTC. It encodes CASSYGSGAKNIQYF.

V usage is TRBV4-1 and J usage is TRBJ2-7, with 11 bases fitting TRBD2. V lost 3 bases, J lost 0 bases, and 1 base stayed unmatched. In germline, CDR1 is MGHRA, CDR2 YSYEKL. The CDR3 consists of 15 residues. CDR3 sequence reads: CASSQGLAASYEQYF. In DNA, the CDR3 is TGCGCCAGCAGCCAGGGACTAGCGGCCTCCTACGAGCAGTACTTC.

This chain uses TRBV14 with TRBJ2-7; TRBD2 agrees at 10 bases. The V gene end was trimmed by 0 bases and the J gene end by 5 bases; junction bases not matched to a gene: 16. Germline CDR1 reads SGHDN; CDR2 reads FVKESK. This CDR3 region has 19 residues. Written as DNA, the CDR3 is TGTGCCAGCAGCCAAGAGGCTAGCGGGAGTTACCCAAGTCGCAACGAGCAGTACTTC. This codes for CASSQEASGSYPSRNEQYF.

The chain is built from TRBV19 and TRBJ2-5; D perhaps matches TRBD1 (5 bases). This CDR3 is 13 amino acids long. Per the germline V gene, CDR1 is LNHDA and CDR2 is SQIVND (reference sequence). Trimming stripped 4 bases from V and 3 bases from J, with 9 bases between. CDR3 in DNA: TGTGCCAGTAGTACCGGACAAGAAGAGACCCAGTACTTC. This encodes CASSTGQEETQYF.

The genes are TRBV13 and TRBJ2-7; 9 positions agree with TRBD2. This CDR3 has 17 residues. CDR1 and CDR2 (germline): PRHDT, FYEKMQ (reference sequence). V shed 2 bases, J shed 6 bases, and the junction held 14 bases outside the gene matches. The CDR3 loop reads CASSLSFPASGILEQYF. CDR3 bases: TGTGCCAGCAGCTTAAGCTTTCCGGCTAGCGGGATCCTCGAGCAGTACTTC.

CDR3 nucleotide sequence: TGCGCCAGCAGCTTGTGGCAGGGAAGAAACACTGAAGCTTTCTTT. Its protein product is CASSLWQGRNTEAFF. The chain carries TRBV5-1 and TRBJ1-1, with TRBD1 as a possible D gene (5 bases). V was pared by 1 base and J by 2 bases, with 12 bases between. The CDR3 is made up of 15 amino acids. Germline V gene sequence: CDR1 SGHRS, CDR2 YFSETQ.

The chain employs TRBV5-1 and TRBJ2-3, with TRBD2 as a possible D gene (6 bases). V dropped 0 bases and J dropped 4 bases, with 9 bases sitting between them. Per the germline V gene, CDR1 is SGHRS and CDR2 is YFSETQ. The CDR3 extends over 14 amino acids. The CDR3 DNA reads as TGCGCCAGCAGCTTGGTGGGGGGTGCAGATACGCAGTATTTT. It codes for CASSLVGGADTQYF.